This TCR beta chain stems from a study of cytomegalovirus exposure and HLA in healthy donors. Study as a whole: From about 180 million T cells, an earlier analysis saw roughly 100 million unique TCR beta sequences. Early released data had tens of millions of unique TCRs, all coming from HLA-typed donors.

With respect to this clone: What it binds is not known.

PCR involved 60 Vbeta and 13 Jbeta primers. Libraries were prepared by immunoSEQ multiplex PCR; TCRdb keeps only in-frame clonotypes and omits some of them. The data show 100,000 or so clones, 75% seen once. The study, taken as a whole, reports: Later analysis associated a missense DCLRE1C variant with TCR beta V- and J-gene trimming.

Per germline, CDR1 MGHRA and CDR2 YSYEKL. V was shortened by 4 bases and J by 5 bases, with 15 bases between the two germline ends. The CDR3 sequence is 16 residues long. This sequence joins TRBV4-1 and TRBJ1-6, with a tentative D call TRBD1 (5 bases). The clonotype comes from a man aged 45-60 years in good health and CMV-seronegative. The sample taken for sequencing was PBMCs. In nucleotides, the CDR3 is TGCGCCAGCAGCCGTCAATGGCCGGGGGATAATTCACCCCTCCACTTT. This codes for CASSRQWPGDNSPLHF.